Each of the 27 T cell receptor beta chains below was sequenced from the same sample in a study of T cells in Graves' hyperthyroidism and ophthalmopathy (dated by TCRdb to about 2019). Library preparation employed multiplex PCR. TCRdb lists the instrument as Illumina HiSeq 2000. TCR beta CDR3 regions were amplified from RNA transcripts. For the first round of RT-PCR on the TCR CDR3, the HTBI primer set was used together with the Qiagen OneStep RT-PCR kit. TCRdb trimmed the raw reads at Q25, called clones with MiXCR and kept productive beta chains. Rows merge per CDR3 protein into single entries with the most common DNA and genes. The sample has about 290,000 distinct CDR3 sequences on record, roughly an eighth of them singletons. The top ten clones comprise 7.9% of the sample. Sequenced sample: blood. The receptors were sampled from a woman in her thirties or forties with Graves' hyperthyroidism.

The chain links TRBV7-2 to TRBJ2-1, with D unclear. The V gene's germline CDR1 is SGHTA and CDR2 FQGNSA. CDR3 length: 14 residues. V was shortened by 5 bases and J by 5 bases, with 13 bases between the two germline ends. DNA for the CDR3: TGTGCCAGCAGCCAAGATCTGGGCGACAATGAGCAGTTCTTC. Protein sequence: CASSQDLGDNEQFF.

This clonotype was recorded at least ten times. J is TRBJ2-3 and V is TRBV24-1, with unresolved D. The CDR3 contains 12 residues. Germline-derived CDR1 and CDR2 are KGHDR and SFDVKD. V was pared by 9 bases and J by 0 bases, with 6 bases between. The CDR3 nucleotides are TGTGCCACCGGAGCAAGCACAGATACGCAGTATTTT. Amino acids: CATGASTDTQYF.

At least ten counts were recorded for this clonotype. This chain uses TRBV6-1 with TRBJ1-2; D not resolved. Trimming stripped 5 bases from V and 4 bases from J, with 14 bases between. Germline V gives CDR1 MNHNS, CDR2 SASEGT. This CDR3 spans 14 amino acids. CDR3 in amino acids: CASSYSGRSYGYTF. For the CDR3, the DNA is TGTGCCAGCAGTTACAGCGGACGGTCCTATGGCTACACCTTC.

CDR3 region: CASSHPARNTEAFF. In nucleotides, the CDR3 is TGCGCCAGCAGCCATCCGGCCCGAAACACTGAAGCTTTCTTT. V usage is TRBV4-1 and J usage is TRBJ1-1; D gene unclear. CDR1 and CDR2 (germline): MGHRA, YSYEKL. The CDR3 consists of 14 residues. The V gene lost 3 bases and the J gene lost 2 bases, with 10 bases spanning the gap.

The V gene is TRBV19, the J gene TRBJ2-3, with a tentative D call TRBD2 (5 bases). The CDR3 spans 13 residues. CDR1 is LNHDA, CDR2 SQIVND, per germline (reference sequence). Trimming shortened V by 7 bases and J by 5 bases, and 13 bases separated the two germline ends. The CDR3 coding sequence is TGTGCCAGTAAACAGCGGACCCAAGATACGCAGTATTTT. Translated: CASKQRTQDTQYF.

The CDR3: CASSRDDNSPLHF. As DNA, the CDR3 is TGTGCCAGCTCCCGAGATGATAATTCACCCCTCCACTTT. V gene TRBV18 combines with J gene TRBJ1-6; no definite D call. Trimming stripped 6 bases from V and 5 bases from J, with 8 bases between. This CDR3 comprises 13 residues. Germline V gene sequence: CDR1 KGHSH, CDR2 LQKENI.

Turning to this clonotype: This may arise from a read error, as a much more abundant clone is one base away. The chain employs TRBV5-1 and TRBJ2-3, with 7 bases that match TRBD1. CDR1 is SGHRS and CDR2 is YFSETQ in the germline V gene. There are 16 residues in the CDR3. The V and J ends lost 4 bases and 10 bases, in that order; junction bases with no gene match: 18. This chain's CDR3 is CASSPTWGTAADAQYF. The DNA for the CDR3 is TGCGCCAGCAGCCCGACATGGGGGACAGCAGCGGATGCGCAGTATTTT. The full variable domain, rest sourced from reference TRBV5-1 and TRBJ2-3, is KAGVTQTPRYLIKTRGQQVTLSCSPISGHRSVSWYQQTPGQGLQFLFEYFSETQRNKGNFPGRFSGRQFSNSRSEMNVSTLELGDSALYLCASSPTWGTAADAQYFGPGTRLTVL.

This clonotype was detected a few times. This chain uses TRBV6-5 with TRBJ1-3, with a possible D match to TRBD1 (5 bases). The CDR3 length is 15 residues. Looked up from germline, CDR1 is MNHEY and CDR2 is SVGAGI. V was shortened by 6 bases and J by 3 bases, with 15 bases between the two germline ends. The chain's CDR3 is CASSDGTDSGNTIYF. In DNA, the CDR3 is TGTGCCAGCAGCGACGGGACCGACAGTGGAAACACCATATATTTT.

V is TRBV6-2 or TRBV6-3 and J is TRBJ2-4; D gene uncertain. This CDR3 comprises 17 residues. CDR1 MNHEY and CDR2 SVGEGT come from the germline V gene. The V end lost 0 bases, the J end lost 0 bases, and 12 bases lay between the germline ends. CDR3 amino acids: CASSYSVSGPAKNIQYF. The CDR3, as DNA: TGTGCCAGCAGTTACTCAGTCTCTGGCCCAGCCAAAAACATTCAGTACTTC.

In this sample, this clonotype turned up many times. The chain has TRBV29-1 and TRBJ2-5; D gene uncertain. The CDR3 runs to 11 residues. Germline V gene sequence: CDR1 SQVTM, CDR2 ANQGSEA. V was trimmed by 7 bases and J by 5 bases, leaving 11 bases between them. CDR3 nucleotides: TGCAGCGCCTTTAGTACGGAGACCCAGTACTTC. Its protein product is CSAFSTETQYF.

The chain recombines TRBV19 with TRBJ2-1; TRBD1 aligns across 8 bases. The germline V gene encodes CDR1 LNHDA and CDR2 SQIVND (reference sequence). V trimming: 4 bases; J trimming: 0 bases; junction bases outside the gene matches: 5. CDR3 size: 16 residues. The CDR3 nucleotides are TGTGCCAGTAGTAGTCACAGGGGGAGCTCCTACAATGAGCAGTTCTTC. Amino acid sequence: CASSSHRGSSYNEQFF.

The gene calls are TRBV27 and TRBJ2-5; no firm D call. V shed 3 bases and J shed 5 bases, with 13 bases lying between them. CDR3 length: 14 amino acids. Germline V gene data show CDR1 as MNHEY and CDR2 as SMNVEV (reference sequence). This CDR3 is CASSLLGPGETQYF. The CDR3 DNA reads TGTGCCAGCAGTTTGTTAGGGCCCGGCGAGACCCAGTACTTC.

There are many counts of this clonotype. V usage is TRBV7-3 and J usage is TRBJ1-3, with unresolved D. CDR1 and CDR2 (germline): SGHTA, FQGTGA. Trimming removed 2 bases at V and 4 bases at J, with 9 bases between. This CDR3 comprises 14 residues. As DNA, the CDR3 is TGTGCCAGCAGCTTATCAGGATACGGAAACACCATATATTTT. Its protein product is CASSLSGYGNTIYF.

The chain joins TRBV9 to TRBJ1-2, with 7 nucleotides matching TRBD1. V lost 0 bases and J lost 5; bases outside the gene matches: 4. The CDR3 runs to 14 residues. Germline V gene sequence: CDR1 SGDLS, CDR2 YYNGEE. The CDR3 is CASSVGAGGYGYTF. The CDR3 coding sequence is TGTGCCAGCAGCGTAGGGGCAGGGGGGTATGGCTACACCTTC.

This clonotype was counted at least ten times. This chain joins TRBV27 and TRBJ2-1; TRBD2 matches at 12 bases. Per the germline V gene, CDR1 is MNHEY and CDR2 is SMNVEV (reference sequence). The CDR3 covers 14 residues. The junction had 9 bases not matched to a gene; V was cut back by 8 bases and J by 10 bases. CDR3 in amino acids: CASHLAGGPREQFF. CDR3 in DNA: TGTGCCAGCCACCTAGCGGGAGGGCCTAGAGAGCAGTTCTTC.

The rearrangement uses TRBV7-8 and TRBJ1-4; 7 bases map to TRBD1. The CDR3 sequence is 16 residues long. Germline CDR1 is SGHVS and CDR2 is FQNEAQ. The J segment lost 3 bases and the V segment lost 4 bases, leaving 8 bases of the junction unmatched. For the CDR3, the DNA is TGTGCCAGCAGCTCGGATGCAGGGGGTGCTAATGAAAAACTGTTTTTT. Translating gives CASSSDAGGANEKLFF.

There are many counts of this clonotype. The chain joins TRBV2 to TRBJ2-3; D not certain. V lost 1 base to trimming and J lost 0 bases, with 5 bases between them. This CDR3 comprises 14 residues. CDR1 is SNHLY, CDR2 FYNNEI, per germline. This CDR3 reads CASSEEASTDTQYF. The CDR3 DNA reads as TGTGCCAGCAGTGAAGAGGCTAGCACAGATACGCAGTATTTT.

This clonotype was found many times. V usage is TRBV19 and J usage is TRBJ1-5; unclear D gene. The CDR3 runs 14 residues. Germline V lookup: CDR1 LNHDA, CDR2 SQIVND (reference sequence). V was trimmed by 8 bases and J by 1 base, leaving 12 bases between them. For the CDR3, the DNA is TGTGCCAGTTCTCGGGGAGGGAGCAATCAGCCCCAGCATTTT. Its protein product is CASSRGGSNQPQHF.

There are many counts of this clonotype. V gene TRBV2 combines with J gene TRBJ2-2; TRBD2 matches 13 bases. Germline lookup yields CDR1 SNHLY and CDR2 FYNNEI. V lost 1 base to trimming and J lost 7 bases; unmatched junction nucleotides: 9. This CDR3 has 18 amino acids. The CDR3 DNA sequence: TGTGCCAGCAGTGAAGAAGTACTAGCGGGAGGGCCTGGCGGGGAGCTGTTTTTT. Translation: CASSEEVLAGGPGGELFF.

This clonotype came up many times. This chain uses TRBV15 with TRBJ1-1; D is ambiguous. The CDR3 is 14 residues long. With 3 bases removed from V and 5 bases from J, the gap between germline ends came to 13 bases. CDR1 and CDR2 (germline): LNHNV, YYDKDF (reference sequence). The CDR3 region has the DNA TGTGCCACCAGCAGGGGGTCATTAAATACTGAAGCTTTCTTT. It translates to CATSRGSLNTEAFF.

The sample holds a few counts of this clonotype. J is TRBJ2-7 and V is TRBV18; D unresolved. Germline CDR1 reads KGHSH; CDR2 reads LQKENI. CDR3 size: 12 residues. With 4 bases removed from V and 0 bases from J, the gap between germline ends came to 4 bases. CDR3 amino acids: CASSRNSYEQYF. The CDR3 DNA reads TGTGCCAGCTCACGGAACTCCTACGAGCAGTACTTC.

In its sample, this clonotype was seen many times. The chain employs TRBV11-2 and TRBJ2-7; maybe TRBD2 (6 bases). V lost 3 bases and J 4 bases, leaving 31 bases between the germline ends. Germline V gene data show CDR1 as SGHAT and CDR2 as FQNNGV. CDR3 size: 20 residues. CDR3 in DNA: TGTGCCAGCAGCTTTTTTCTTTCTCAGTACTCGCGGGGAGAGATATACGAGCAGTACTTC. As protein: CASSFFLSQYSRGEIYEQYF.

This clonotype has a count of ten or more. V is TRBV2 and J is TRBJ2-4; 7 bases match TRBD1. Germline CDR1 reads SNHLY; CDR2 reads FYNNEI. The ends lost 6 bases at V and 7 bases at J; junction bases unmatched: 9. The CDR3 is made up of 14 amino acids. CDR3 sequence: CASRRGTAENIQYF. CDR3 nucleotides: TGTGCCAGCAGACGAGGGACAGCAGAGAACATTCAGTACTTC.

Ten or more counts support this clonotype. The CDR3: CASSLSDVAWASGVNEQFF. CDR3 DNA sequence: TGCGCCAGCAGCCTATCAGATGTGGCGTGGGCTAGCGGAGTAAATGAGCAGTTCTTC. V and J are TRBV5-1 and TRBJ2-1; 7 nucleotides agree with TRBD2. Per germline, CDR1 SGHRS and CDR2 YFSETQ. Losses at the gene ends were 4 bases for V and 7 bases for J; bases not matched to a gene: 23. The length of the CDR3 is 19 residues.

Ten or more counts support this clonotype. The V and J genes are TRBV20-1 and TRBJ2-5, with 8 bases matching TRBD2. J gave up 4 bases and V 3 bases, and 10 bases lay outside the gene matches. Germline loops: CDR1 DFQATT, CDR2 SNEGSKA (reference sequence). This CDR3 contains 15 residues. The CDR3 bases are TGCAGTGCTAGTGGGATGCGGGAGGACAGAGAGACCCAGTACTTC. Protein product: CSASGMREDRETQYF.

This clonotype was counted at least ten times. Here the CDR3 reads CASIRETQYF. The CDR3 DNA is TGTGCCAGCATCCGAGAGACCCAGTACTTC. The rearrangement joins TRBV12-3 or TRBV12-4 to TRBJ2-5, with D unresolved. The V end was cut by 7 bases, the J end by 4 bases, with 4 bases between. This CDR3 is 10 amino acids long.

This clonotype was observed a few times. V usage is TRBV9 and J usage is TRBJ2-2; 7 positions match TRBD1. Trimming removed 4 bases from V and 4 bases from J; junction bases left unmatched: 10. The CDR3 spans 16 residues. The germline V gene has CDR1 SGDLS and CDR2 YYNGEE. CDR3 amino acids: CASSPSLNRGTGELFF. CDR3 sequence (DNA): TGTGCCAGCAGCCCATCCCTAAACAGGGGCACCGGGGAGCTGTTTTTT.